The rows below give T cell receptor beta chains drawn from one sample of a study of CD8 T cells in Susac syndrome. TCRdb ran MiXCR on the immunoSEQ multiplex PCR reads and lists one entry per CDR3 protein. The data hold fewer than 250,000 distinct CDR3 sequences, with around nine tenths observed a single time. The sample comprised CD8+ T cells from PBMCs. These receptors were obtained from a human donor with multiple sclerosis. CDR3s include the opening cysteine and the closing phenylalanine or tryptophan. A D gene is named only where the DNA matches it firmly. Only some rows state a clone size, as once, few, many or a class for expanded clones.

j_call,clone_size,v_call,d_call,cdr3_aa,cdr3_nt
TRBJ2-7,few,TRBV19,TRBD2,CATGLAGTYEQYF,TGTGCAACCGGACTAGCGGGAACCTACGAGCAGTACTTC
TRBJ2-1,-,TRBV2,TRBD2,CASSEVGSGWSYNEQFF,TGTGCCAGCAGTGAAGTTGGTAGCGGGTGGTCCTACAATGAGCAGTTCTTC
TRBJ2-5,-,TRBV11-2,-,CASSLESGETQYF,TGTGCCAGCAGCTTAGAGTCGGGGGAGACCCAGTACTTC
TRBJ2-7,-,TRBV25-1,-,CASSELADGFYEQYF,TGTGCCAGCAGTGAGCTCGCGGACGGGTTCTACGAGCAGTACTTC
TRBJ1-1,-,TRBV7-9,-,CASSEDRLGAFF,TGTGCCAGCAGCGAAGACAGGCTCGGAGCTTTCTTT
TRBJ1-5,-,TRBV27,TRBD1,CASSQSPTGGNQPQHF,TGTGCCAGCAGTCAAAGCCCGACAGGGGGCAATCAGCCCCAGCATTTT
TRBJ1-1,-,TRBV5-1,-,CASSTSFPSPEAFF,TGCGCCAGCAGCACTAGTTTCCCTTCCCCTGAAGCTTTCTTT
TRBJ1-5,-,TRBV29-1,-,CSVGNVGALEPQHF,TGCAGCGTTGGAAATGTTGGGGCATTAGAGCCCCAGCATTTT
TRBJ2-1,-,TRBV6-5,TRBD2,CASSYSTSGRYEQFF,TGTGCCAGCAGTTACTCGACTAGCGGGAGATATGAGCAGTTCTTC
TRBJ2-3,-,TRBV12-3/TRBV12-4,TRBD2,CASSPWWTSPGEDTQYF,TGTGCCAGCAGTCCTTGGTGGACTAGCCCCGGTGAAGATACGCAGTATTTT
TRBJ1-2,few,TRBV4-2,TRBD1,CASSPGQGYGYTF,TGTGCCAGCAGCCCGGGACAGGGCTATGGCTACACCTTC
TRBJ2-6,-,TRBV20-1,-,CSARDPSTGANVLTF,TGCAGTGCTAGGGATCCCTCAACTGGGGCCAACGTCCTGACTTTC
TRBJ2-4,-,TRBV12-3/TRBV12-4,-,CASSHALEGENIQYF,TGTGCCAGCAGCCACGCCCTCGAAGGGGAGAACATTCAGTACTTC
TRBJ1-2,-,TRBV20-1,-,CSARGDKNYGYTF,TGCAGTGCTAGGGGAGACAAAAACTATGGCTACACCTTC
TRBJ2-3,-,TRBV9,-,CASSDPHEGGTDTQYF,TGTGCCAGCAGCGACCCACATGAGGGCGGAACAGATACGCAGTATTTT
TRBJ2-7,-,TRBV27,TRBD2,CASSLSAGTSSYEQYF,TGTGCCAGCAGTTTATCGGCCGGGACTAGTTCCTACGAGCAGTACTTC
TRBJ2-1,-,TRBV7-9,TRBD1,CASSARGLDDEQFF,TGTGCCAGCAGCGCCAGGGGGCTGGACGATGAGCAGTTCTTC
TRBJ2-2,few,TRBV20-1,-,CSASGPNTGELFF,TGCAGTGCTTCGGGACCAAACACCGGGGAGCTGTTTTTT
TRBJ1-6,-,TRBV2,-,CASSEARGSPLHF,TGTGCCAGCAGTGAAGCGAGGGGATCACCCCTCCACTTT
TRBJ2-2,-,TRBV2,-,CASSEVEGTGELFF,TGTGCCAGCAGTGAAGTGGAGGGCACCGGGGAGCTGTTTTTT
TRBJ1-5,-,TRBV28,-,CASSSPFSIGQPQHF,TGTGCCAGCAGTTCGCCCTTCTCCATCGGTCAGCCCCAGCATTTT
TRBJ2-7,-,TRBV30,-,CAWRVGYEQYF,TGTGCCTGGAGAGTGGGCTACGAGCAGTACTTC
TRBJ1-1,-,TRBV5-6,-,CASSLAGPLMNTEAFF,TGTGCCAGCAGCTTGGCCGGGCCCCTCATGAACACTGAAGCTTTCTTT
TRBJ2-1,-,TRBV27,-,CASSSGLQRIGEQFF,TGTGCCAGCAGTTCCGGACTACAGCGCATCGGTGAGCAGTTCTTC
TRBJ2-1,once,TRBV20-1,TRBD2,CSARDREVEQFF,TGCAGTGCTAGAGATCGGGAGGTTGAGCAGTTCTTC
TRBJ2-3,-,TRBV21-1,-,CASWRDTQYF,TGTGCCAGCTGGAGAGATACGCAGTATTTT
TRBJ2-1,-,TRBV7-9,TRBD1,CASSPDRGAAPYNEQFF,TGTGCCAGCAGCCCGGACAGGGGTGCCGCCCCGTACAATGAGCAGTTCTTC
TRBJ2-7,few,TRBV27,-,CASSPWGGYEQYF,TGTGCCAGCAGTCCCTGGGGAGGCTACGAGCAGTACTTC
TRBJ2-1,-,TRBV19,-,CASSPRGGLLDEQFF,TGTGCCAGTAGCCCCAGGGGGGGGTTGCTCGATGAGCAGTTCTTC
TRBJ2-3,-,TRBV4-1,-,CASSQGIDSTDTQYF,TGCGCCAGCAGCCAAGGTATCGATAGCACAGATACGCAGTATTTT
TRBJ2-7,once,TRBV9,-,CASSVGATSSYEQYF,TGTGCCAGCAGCGTAGGGGCCACCAGCTCCTACGAGCAGTACTTC
TRBJ2-2,few,TRBV27,-,CASSFEDGELFF,TGTGCCAGCAGTTTTGAGGACGGGGAGCTGTTTTTT
TRBJ2-7,-,TRBV7-9,TRBD1,CASSSTGGHYEQYF,TGTGCCAGCAGCTCGACAGGGGGTCACTACGAGCAGTACTTC
TRBJ1-6,once,TRBV14,-,CASSPTGSADSPLHF,TGTGCCAGCAGCCCGACAGGAAGTGCGGATTCACCCCTCCACTTT
TRBJ2-7,-,TRBV7-3,-,CASSLTGGALAEQYF,TGTGCCAGCAGCTTAACTGGAGGGGCCCTCGCCGAGCAGTACTTC
TRBJ2-1,-,TRBV3-1,TRBD2,CASSQAEMVAGAGEQFF,TGTGCCAGCAGCCAAGCGGAAATGGTAGCGGGAGCAGGTGAGCAGTTCTTC
TRBJ2-5,-,TRBV7-8,-,CASSLVAATEETQYF,TGTGCCAGCAGCTTAGTGGCGGCGACAGAAGAGACCCAGTACTTC
TRBJ1-2,few,TRBV6-1,-,CASRSSNYGYTF,TGTGCCAGCAGGTCATCCAACTATGGCTACACCTTC
TRBJ2-5,-,TRBV7-6,TRBD2,CASSSPGLAGGPPIETQYF,TGTGCCAGCAGCTCTCCGGGACTAGCGGGGGGGCCTCCCATTGAGACCCAGTACTTC
TRBJ2-2,-,TRBV11-2,-,CASSSELNTGELFF,TGTGCCAGCAGCTCCGAACTGAACACCGGGGAGCTGTTTTTT
TRBJ2-2,-,TRBV6-5,-,CASSFSTAVVGELFF,TGTGCCAGCAGTTTCTCCACGGCCGTCGTCGGGGAGCTGTTTTTT
TRBJ1-6,-,TRBV13,TRBD1,CASKAGTVGNSPLHF,TGTGCCAGCAAGGCCGGGACAGTAGGGAATTCACCCCTCCACTTT
TRBJ2-1,-,TRBV27,-,CASGWRAGDSYNEQFF,TGTGCCAGCGGTTGGAGGGCCGGGGACTCCTACAATGAGCAGTTCTTC
TRBJ2-2,-,TRBV13,-,CASSLRGERSNTGELFF,TGTGCCAGCAGCTTAAGGGGCGAGAGGTCCAACACCGGGGAGCTGTTTTTT
TRBJ2-7,-,TRBV5-4,-,CASSRERYEQYF,TGTGCCAGCAGCCGAGAGCGGTACGAGCAGTACTTC
TRBJ1-1,-,TRBV11-2,TRBD1,CASSHLDRGWIEAFF,TGTGCCAGCAGCCACCTGGACAGGGGATGGATTGAAGCTTTCTTT
TRBJ2-3,once,TRBV5-1,-,CASSLFGSGTDTQYF,TGCGCCAGCAGCTTGTTCGGCAGCGGCACAGATACGCAGTATTTT
TRBJ1-5,-,TRBV9,-,CASSAQGERNQPQHF,TGTGCCAGCAGCGCACAGGGAGAGAGGAATCAGCCCCAGCATTTT
TRBJ2-5,-,TRBV7-9,TRBD1,CASSSPTGGQETQYF,TGTGCCAGCAGCTCCCCAACAGGGGGCCAAGAGACCCAGTACTTC
TRBJ2-7,-,TRBV30,-,CAWRKWNGIYEQYF,TGTGCCTGGAGAAAGTGGAACGGAATCTACGAGCAGTACTTC
TRBJ1-6,-,TRBV10-1,TRBD1,CASSTGTENSPLHF,TGCGCCAGCAGTACCGGGACAGAGAATTCACCCCTCCACTTT
TRBJ2-1,-,TRBV25-1,-,CASTPGWSSYNEQFF,TGTGCCAGCACCCCCGGATGGAGCTCCTACAATGAGCAGTTCTTC
TRBJ2-1,-,TRBV7-9,-,CASSAVTAVAGEQFF,TGTGCCAGCAGCGCGGTTACGGCGGTGGCGGGTGAGCAGTTCTTC
TRBJ2-7,-,TRBV20-1,TRBD2,CSARDMTGGLYEQYF,TGCAGTGCTAGAGATATGACGGGAGGGCTCTACGAGCAGTACTTC
TRBJ2-5,few,TRBV6-1,TRBD2,CASSEDWGGTQETQYF,TGTGCCAGCAGTGAAGACTGGGGGGGGACCCAAGAGACCCAGTACTTC
TRBJ1-4,-,TRBV7-9,-,CASSLGGRGEKLFF,TGTGCCAGCAGCTTAGGAGGGCGGGGTGAAAAACTGTTTTTT
TRBJ1-1,-,TRBV9,TRBD1,CASSVIGTAPGGTEAFF,TGTGCCAGCAGCGTGATTGGGACAGCCCCCGGAGGAACTGAAGCTTTCTTT
TRBJ2-7,-,TRBV4-3,TRBD2,CASSPSAGTSGNEQYF,TGCGCCAGCAGCCCGTCGGCCGGGACTAGCGGGAACGAGCAGTACTTC
TRBJ1-1,-,TRBV7-8,-,CASRGPGNTEAFF,TGTGCCAGCAGGGGGCCAGGGAACACTGAAGCTTTCTTT
TRBJ2-3,-,TRBV6-5,-,CASSGTAAGDTQYF,TGTGCCAGCAGCGGGACGGCCGCAGGGGATACGCAGTATTTT